This T cell receptor (beta chain) was identified during a study of CD8 T cells in ankylosing spondylitis. General observations from the study: Peripheral blood samples showed relatively rare disease-linked clones, and these clones were CD8+. Matched synovial fluid from ankylosing spondylitis patients was reported to be enriched for disease-linked clones. Previously reported in reactive arthritis synovial fluid and blood were some of the motif variants. A motif in TCR beta, a set of fewer than ten highly homologous variants, appeared characteristic of ankylosing spondylitis blood.

With respect to this clonotype: Antigen unknown.

By quantitative 5'-RACE with molecular barcodes, the TCR beta libraries were made. From the 5' RACE reads, TCRdb called clonotypes with MiXCR, one entry per CDR3 protein. The table records approximately 400,000 distinct CDR3 sequences, roughly 26% of them present only once. The trim removed 9 bases at V and 4 bases at J, leaving 15 bases unmatched. The CDR3 loop spans 16 amino acids. Per the germline V gene, CDR1 is SGDLS and CDR2 is YYNGEE. This clonotype was sampled from a male donor with ankylosing spondylitis. The gene calls are TRBV9 and TRBJ2-1; TRBD2 aligns across 8 bases. Material for sequencing was blood, either unsorted or a sorted T cell fraction (not recorded which). CDR3 nucleotides: TGTGCCACCATCGGGGGGGAAGTGGCGCGGTACAATGAGCAGTTCTTC. Encoded protein: CATIGGEVARYNEQFF. The full variable domain, with the rest looked up from reference TRBV9 and TRBJ2-1, is DSGVTQTPKHLITATGQRVTLRCSPRSGDLSVYWYQQSLDQGLQFLIQYYNGEERAKGNILERFSAQQFPDLHSELNLSSLELGDSALYFCATIGGEVARYNEQFFGPGTRLTVL.